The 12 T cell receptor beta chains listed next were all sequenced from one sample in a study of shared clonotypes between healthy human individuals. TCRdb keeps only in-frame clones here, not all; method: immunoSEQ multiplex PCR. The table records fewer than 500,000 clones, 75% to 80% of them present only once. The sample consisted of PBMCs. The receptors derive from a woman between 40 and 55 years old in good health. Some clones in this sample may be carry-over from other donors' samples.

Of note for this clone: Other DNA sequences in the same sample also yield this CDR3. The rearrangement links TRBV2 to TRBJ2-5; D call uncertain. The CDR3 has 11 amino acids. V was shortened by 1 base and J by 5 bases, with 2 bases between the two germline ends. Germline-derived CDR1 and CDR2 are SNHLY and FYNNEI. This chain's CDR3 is CASSEEETQYF. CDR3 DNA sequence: TGTGCCAGCAGTGAAGAGGAGACCCAGTACTTC.

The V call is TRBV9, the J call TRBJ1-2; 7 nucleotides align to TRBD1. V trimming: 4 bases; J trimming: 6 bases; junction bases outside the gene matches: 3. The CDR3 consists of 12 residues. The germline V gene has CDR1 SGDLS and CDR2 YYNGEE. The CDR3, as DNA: TGTGCCAGCAGCACACAGGGGCATGGCTACACCTTC. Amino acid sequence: CASSTQGHGYTF.

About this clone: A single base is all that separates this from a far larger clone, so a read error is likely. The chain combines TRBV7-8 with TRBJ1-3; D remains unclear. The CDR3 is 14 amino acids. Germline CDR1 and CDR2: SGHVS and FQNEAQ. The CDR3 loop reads CASSLSVSGSTIYF. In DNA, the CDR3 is TGTGCCAGCAGCTTATCCGTCTCTGGAAGCACCATATATTTT.

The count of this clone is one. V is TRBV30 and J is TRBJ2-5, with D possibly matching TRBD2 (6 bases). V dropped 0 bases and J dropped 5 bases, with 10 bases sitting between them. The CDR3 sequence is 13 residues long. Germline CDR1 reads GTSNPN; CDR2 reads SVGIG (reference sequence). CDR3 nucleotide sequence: TGTGCCTGGAGTGTACGTCGGGGGGAGACCCAGTACTTC. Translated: CAWSVRRGETQYF.

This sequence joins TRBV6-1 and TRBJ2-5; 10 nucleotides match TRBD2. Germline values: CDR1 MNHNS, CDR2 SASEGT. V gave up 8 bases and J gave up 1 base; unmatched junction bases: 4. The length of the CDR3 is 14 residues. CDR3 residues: CASPSGSLQETQYF. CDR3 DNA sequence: TGTGCCAGCCCTAGCGGGAGCCTCCAAGAGACCCAGTACTTC.

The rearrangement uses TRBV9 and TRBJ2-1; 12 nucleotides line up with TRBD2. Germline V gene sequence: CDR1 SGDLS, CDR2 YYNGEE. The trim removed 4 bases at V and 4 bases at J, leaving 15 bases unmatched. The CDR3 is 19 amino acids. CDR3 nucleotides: TGTGCCAGCAGCCATCGACTAGCGGGAGACCCAACGGGATACAATGAGCAGTTCTTC. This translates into CASSHRLAGDPTGYNEQFF.

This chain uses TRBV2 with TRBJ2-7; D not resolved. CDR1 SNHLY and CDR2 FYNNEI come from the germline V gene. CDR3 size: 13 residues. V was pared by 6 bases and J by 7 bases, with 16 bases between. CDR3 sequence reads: CASRATRAKEQYF. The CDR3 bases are TGTGCCAGCAGGGCGACTCGGGCCAAGGAGCAGTACTTC. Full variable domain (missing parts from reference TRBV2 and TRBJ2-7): EPEVTQTPSHQVTQMGQEVILRCVPISNHLYFYWYRQILGQKVEFLVSFYNNEISEKSEIFDDQFSVERPDGSNFTLKIRSTKLEDSAMYFCASRATRAKEQYFGPGTRLTVT.

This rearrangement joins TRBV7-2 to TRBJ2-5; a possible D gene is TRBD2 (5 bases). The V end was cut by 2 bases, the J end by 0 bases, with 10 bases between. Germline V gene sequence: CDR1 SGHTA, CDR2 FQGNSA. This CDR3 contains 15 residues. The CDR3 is CASSLHGSHQETQYF. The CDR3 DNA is TGTGCCAGCAGCTTACATGGGAGTCACCAAGAGACCCAGTACTTC.

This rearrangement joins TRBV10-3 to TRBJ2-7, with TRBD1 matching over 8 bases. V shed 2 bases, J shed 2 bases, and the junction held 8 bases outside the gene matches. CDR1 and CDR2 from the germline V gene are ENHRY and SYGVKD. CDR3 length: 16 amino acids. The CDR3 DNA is TGTGCCATCAGTGAGACTGGACAGGGATCTCCCTACGAGCAGTACTTC. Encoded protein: CAISETGQGSPYEQYF.

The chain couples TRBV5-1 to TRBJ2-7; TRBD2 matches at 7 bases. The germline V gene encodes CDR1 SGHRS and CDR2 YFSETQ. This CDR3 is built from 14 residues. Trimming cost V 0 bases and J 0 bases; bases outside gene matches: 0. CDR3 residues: CASSLGDYSYEQYF. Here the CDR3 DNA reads TGCGCCAGCAGCTTGGGGGACTACTCCTACGAGCAGTACTTC.

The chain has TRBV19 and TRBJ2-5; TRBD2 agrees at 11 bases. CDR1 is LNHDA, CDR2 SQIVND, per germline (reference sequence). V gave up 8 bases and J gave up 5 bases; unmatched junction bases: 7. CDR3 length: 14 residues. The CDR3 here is CASGTSGSFETQYF. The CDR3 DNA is TGTGCCAGTGGTACTAGCGGGAGTTTTGAGACCCAGTACTTC.

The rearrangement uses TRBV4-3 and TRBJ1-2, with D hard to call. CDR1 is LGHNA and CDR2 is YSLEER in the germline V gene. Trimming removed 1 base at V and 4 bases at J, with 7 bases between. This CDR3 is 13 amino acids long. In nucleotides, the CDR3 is TGCGCCAGCAGCCAAGGGGCAGCCTATGGCTACACCTTC. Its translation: CASSQGAAYGYTF.